This T cell receptor beta chain was documented in a study of CD8 T cells in Susac syndrome. TEMRA cells were enriched by FACS, and CD4+ and CD8+ T cells were negatively isolated. It was with random hexamers that about 0.45 to 1 ug RNA was reverse transcribed. MiXCR was run by TCRdb on the immunoSEQ multiplex PCR reads, yielding one entry per CDR3 protein. The sample includes some 300,000 distinct CDR3 sequences, around 85% of them seen just once. The ends lost 3 bases at V and 1 base at J; junction bases unmatched: 7. This CDR3 spans 16 amino acids. Per the germline V gene, CDR1 is MDHEN and CDR2 is SYDVKM.

V usage is TRBV28 and J usage is TRBJ2-7, with 9 nucleotides matching TRBD2. The sample comprised CD8+ T cells from PBMCs. The sequence came from a human donor with multiple sclerosis. CDR3 sequence: CASSFESSGSSYEQYF. The DNA of the CDR3 is TGTGCCAGCAGTTTTGAGAGTAGCGGGAGTTCCTACGAGCAGTACTTC.